A single sample gave rise to the 15 T cell receptor beta chains below, sequenced in a study of blood T cell repertoires in COVID-19. The assay was immunoSEQ multiplex PCR, and TCRdb's table has in-frame clones only and misses some. The table lists about 170,000 clones, around four fifths of them singletons, with around 8.9% in the top ten. Sequences were obtained from peripheral blood. The receptors stem from an elderly woman with COVID-19, enrolled during active disease.

V usage is TRBV7-2 and J usage is TRBJ2-1; perhaps TRBD2 as D (6 bases). Looked up from germline, CDR1 is SGHTA and CDR2 is FQGNSA. The CDR3 loop spans 13 amino acids. The V end was cut by 1 base, the J end by 10 bases, with 11 bases between. CDR3 amino acids: CASSLESLAEQFF. DNA for the CDR3: TGTGCCAGCAGCTTAGAGTCCCTAGCGGAGCAGTTCTTC.

The chain is built from TRBV5-5 and TRBJ2-3; TRBD1 matches at 8 bases. Trimming at V came to 1 base and at J to 2 bases, leaving 3 bases not matched to a gene. The V gene's germline CDR1 is SGHKS and CDR2 YYEKEE (reference sequence). CDR3 length: 15 amino acids. This CDR3 reads CASSLWQGATDTQYF. The CDR3 DNA sequence: TGTGCCAGCAGCTTGTGGCAGGGGGCCACAGATACGCAGTATTTT. Variable domain in full (rest from reference TRBV5-5 and TRBJ2-3): DAGVTQSPTHLIKTRGQQVTLRCSPISGHKSVSWYQQVLGQGPQFIFQYYEKEERGRGNFPDRFSARQFPNYSSELNVNALLLGDSALYLCASSLWQGATDTQYFGPGTRLTVL.

The chain has TRBV7-3 and TRBJ2-2; the D gene is possibly TRBD2 (5 bases). Germline V gene data show CDR1 as SGHTA and CDR2 as FQGTGA. Trimming pared 2 bases from V and 5 bases from J, leaving 15 bases between. This CDR3 region has 16 residues. The CDR3 reads CASSLGSGRGTGELFF. As DNA, the CDR3 is TGTGCCAGCAGCTTAGGGTCCGGACGGGGAACCGGGGAGCTGTTTTTT.

The rearrangement joins TRBV6-5 to TRBJ1-1; tentative D call: TRBD1 (6 bases). The CDR3 is made up of 13 amino acids. The germline gives CDR1 MNHEY, CDR2 SVGAGI. The ends were cut back, 6 bases at V and 5 bases at J, with 13 bases in the middle. CDR3 bases: TGTGCCAGCAGAGGTACAGGGAGTACTGAAGCTTTCTTT. It translates to CASRGTGSTEAFF.

This clone was recorded once. This chain links TRBV6-6 with TRBJ1-2; 11 bases are a match to TRBD1. CDR3 length equals 14 residues. Trimming cost V 5 bases and J 4 bases; bases outside gene matches: 3. Germline lookup yields CDR1 MNHNY and CDR2 SVGAGI (reference sequence). This CDR3 reads CASSGTGGSYGYTF. The CDR3 bases are TGTGCCAGCAGTGGGACAGGGGGAAGCTATGGCTACACCTTC.

CDR3 in amino acids: CASSGRTRGNEQFF. CDR3 sequence (DNA): TGTGCCAGCAGTGGGCGGACTAGGGGTAATGAGCAGTTCTTC. The rearrangement links TRBV2 to TRBJ2-1, with 7 bases aligning to TRBD2. V shed 4 bases, J shed 7 bases, and the junction held 7 bases outside the gene matches. The CDR3 spans 14 residues. Germline values: CDR1 SNHLY, CDR2 FYNNEI.

The V gene is TRBV19, the J gene TRBJ1-2; 7 positions match TRBD1. This CDR3 is built from 14 residues. V gave up 5 bases and J gave up 4 bases; unmatched junction bases: 7. Germline V CDR1 and CDR2: LNHDA, SQIVND (reference sequence). The CDR3 spells CASSVPGQPYGYTF. For the CDR3, the DNA is TGTGCCAGTAGTGTCCCGGGACAGCCCTATGGCTACACCTTC.

The rearrangement joins TRBV20-1 to TRBJ2-7; a weak D match, TRBD1 (6 bases). The CDR3 runs to 11 residues. V shed 8 bases and J shed 5 bases, with 13 bases lying between them. Germline loops: CDR1 DFQATT, CDR2 SNEGSKA (reference sequence). CDR3 sequence: CSSIRGDEQYF. CDR3 coding DNA: TGCAGTTCCATCAGGGGAGACGAGCAGTACTTC.

The V and J genes are TRBV5-1 and TRBJ2-1, with 11 positions matching TRBD2. The CDR3 is 15 residues long. Germline V lookup: CDR1 SGHRS, CDR2 YFSETQ. J lost 5 bases, V lost 0 bases, and 1 base had no gene match. The CDR3 spells CASSLELAGDNEQFF. CDR3 bases: TGCGCCAGCAGCTTGGAACTAGCGGGGGACAATGAGCAGTTCTTC.

The chain recombines TRBV9 with TRBJ2-5; 14 bases line up with TRBD2. The CDR3 totals 16 residues. The ends lost 3 bases at V and 4 bases at J; junction bases unmatched: 5. Looked up from germline, CDR1 is SGDLS and CDR2 is YYNGEE. For the CDR3, the DNA is TGTGCCAGCAGCGCCGGACTAGCGGGAGGTGGAGAGACCCAGTACTTC. It translates to CASSAGLAGGGETQYF.

V is TRBV29-1 and J is TRBJ2-5; D may be TRBD2 (6 bases). The germline V gene encodes CDR1 SQVTM and CDR2 ANQGSEA. The V and J ends lost 6 bases and 5 bases respectively, with 16 bases between them. The CDR3 extends over 13 amino acids. The CDR3 bases are TGCAGCGTCCGGGACTCAGCCCTGGAGACCCAGTACTTC. This translates into CSVRDSALETQYF.

This rearrangement joins TRBV9 to TRBJ2-3, with unresolved D. Germline CDR1 is SGDLS and CDR2 is YYNGEE. The CDR3 covers 15 residues. V lost 1 base and J lost 5, with 14 bases in between. The CDR3 nucleotides are TGTGCCAGCAGCGTATCTAGGCCCCCGCGAGATACGCAGTATTTT. Translation gives CASSVSRPPRDTQYF.

This chain joins TRBV7-9 and TRBJ1-6; D unresolved. The CDR3 is made up of 13 amino acids. Trimming removed 7 bases at V and 8 bases at J, with 12 bases between. CDR1 SEHNR and CDR2 FQNEAQ come from the germline V gene (reference sequence). The CDR3 is CASTPTEDSPLHF. The CDR3 region has the DNA TGTGCCAGCACCCCGACCGAGGATTCACCCCTCCACTTT.

This clone came up many times. An end of the junction differs from the germline gene, which may be a read error. The chain joins TRBV6-6 to TRBJ1-5, with D perhaps TRBD1 (6 bases). The V gene's germline CDR1 is MNHNY and CDR2 SVGAGI (reference sequence). The CDR3 runs to 14 residues. The CDR3 is CASSFHRSLLDSLF. CDR3 nucleotides: TGTGCCAGCAGTTTCCACAGATCCCTTTTGGACAGCCTTTTT.

The table lists this clone with a few counts. This sequence joins TRBV3-1 (or the pseudogene TRBV3-2) and TRBJ2-7; 9 positions agree with TRBD2. The CDR3 contains 15 residues. Trimming cost V 1 base and J 3 bases; bases outside gene matches: 4. Per the germline V gene, CDR1 is LGHDT and CDR2 is YNNKEL (reference sequence). The CDR3 region has the DNA TGTGCCAGCAGCCAAGGTAGCGGGAGTGGCTACGAGCAGTACTTC. This encodes CASSQGSGSGYEQYF.